This T cell receptor beta chain was identified in a study of identical twins listed by TCRdb under 2016. At the level of the whole study: The study deep-sequenced TCR alpha and beta repertoires from monozygotic twins, unrelated adults of various ages and cord blood to test whether fetal clonotypes persist. To rule out contamination, replicate twin experiments were performed at different times with different library preparation protocols. Broader findings and caveats from the paper: The excess sharing between twins in beta out-of-frame sequences was weaker because fewer shared sequences reduced the signal-to-noise ratio. Invariant T cells such as MAIT and iNKT could partly confound zero-insertion analyses, though diverse VJ usage argued against this for most clonotypes. Compared with coincidental sharing between unrelated individuals, an excess of low generation-probability sequences was observed among out-of-frame TCR alpha sequences shared between twins. In monozygotic twins, recombination models systematically underestimated out-of-frame TCR alpha sharing, but the models matched the sharing seen between unrelated individuals. Conclusions relied on cross-sectional statistical analysis, since the same donors could not be followed over many years. Abundant cord blood beta clonotypes had fewer insertions, young adult naive repertoires showed a similar but weaker trend, and memory repertoires showed no such trend.

CDR3 length: 16 amino acids, cysteine to phenylalanine. This entry keeps only the CDR3 DNA: 48 bases, framed from base 1. From a lookup of the germline V gene (reference sequence), CDR1 and CDR2 are DFQATT and SNEGSKA. V and J are truncated by 0 bases and 5 bases respectively, leaving an intervening sequence of 16 bases. Every donor in the study was a healthy Caucasian. Three pairs of female monozygotic twins, all aged roughly 18 to 30 years, were included in the twin cohort. Positive isolation kits from Invitrogen were used to isolate CD4+ and CD8+ T cell populations. This clonotype has a handful of counts. Its antigen specificity is not known. Base qualities are not provided; no much larger clone lies one nucleotide away. The protocol used for the library was 5' RACE. The sequencer listed for this sample is Illumina HiSeq 2000. A universal primer binding site was added through template switching, and the final cDNA carried a unique molecular identifier so that TCR cDNA molecules could be counted accurately. First-strand cDNA for TCR alpha and beta chains was synthesized from specific primers in the conserved constant-segment region. To control for contamination, every cDNA library carried two barcodes: a SMART-Mk sample barcode plus Illumina barcodes. Two successive PCR steps introduced TruSeq adapter sequences along with Illumina sample barcodes. Sequencing of the TCR alpha and beta cDNA libraries was done on the Illumina HiSeq platform using custom primers. On the study's bioinformatics: Unique molecular identifiers were extracted from raw reads with MiGEC, and CDR3 positions were determined with MiXCR. Recombination models were inferred per individual with the repgenHMM and IGoR tools using an EM algorithm. Shared clonotype analysis was performed with the tcR package in R, normalizing sharing by the product of cloneset sizes. To study raw recombination without the effects of thymic and clonal selection, out-of-frame nonproductive sequences were analyzed. TCRdb applied fastp at Q25 and MiXCR to the public reads, then kept only in-frame beta chains. CDR3 protein sequences are deduplicated, and each keeps its most common genes and DNA. V and J calls and clone size were set by TCRdb, not the authors. The sample data list hundreds of thousands of distinct CDR3 sequences, and 20% to 25% of these were observed just once. The ten most abundant clones make up 0.4% to 0.6% of the sample.

The data were also submitted as part of a second study, on yellow fever vaccine responses in identical twins. As noted in the second study: According to the authors, the vaccine-induced T cell response in identical twins seemed to be partly convergent and partly specific to each individual. Focusing on identical twins, the study followed the T cell clones that responded to the vaccine, and did so with precision.

The sequence links TRBV20-1 to TRBJ2-2, and perhaps TRBD2 as D gene, on 6 matching bases. The specimen was CD4+ T cells sorted from blood. The clonotype was recovered from a woman aged 18-35 years in good health. For the CDR3, the sequence is CSARDSTPGGTGELFF. Here is the DNA: TGCAGTGCTAGAGATTCCACTCCTGGGGGGACCGGGGAGCTGTTTTTT.